Listed below are T cell receptor beta chains from one sample, sequenced in a study of identifying expanded T cells in peripheral blood. Method: immunoSEQ multiplex PCR; TCRdb's copy keeps in-frame clones and lacks some. The sample carries 83,000 or so clones, about 88% recorded once. The sample was blood. These receptors were collected from a person aged 18 to 75 in good health. Each CDR3 is given with its conserved first and last residue. Fields, in order: J gene, D gene, clone size, V gene, CDR3 DNA, CDR3 protein. The D gene is left open where the match is weak. A row's size may be missing; if present it is once, few, many or a size class.

TRBJ2-2 | - | - | TRBV19 | TGTGCCAGTAGTATTTCTGGGGGCGGGGAGCTGTTTTTT | CASSISGGGELFF
TRBJ2-3 | TRBD2 | - | TRBV6-1 | TGTGCCAGCAGTTTACTAGCGGGGGGCCCAGATACGCAGTATTTT | CASSLLAGGPDTQYF
TRBJ1-2 | - | - | TRBV25-1 | TGTGCCAGCAGTGCCGTAACAGGGACCTATGGCTACACCTTC | CASSAVTGTYGYTF
TRBJ1-3 | - | once | TRBV19 | TGTGCCAGTAGACCGGGACGGGGTGGAAACACCATATATTTT | CASRPGRGGNTIYF
TRBJ1-4 | TRBD1 | - | TRBV30 | TGTGCCTGGAAATACAGGGGGCGGGGGAATAATGAAAAACTGTTTTTT | CAWKYRGRGNNEKLFF
TRBJ2-2 | - | few | TRBV6-4 | TGTGCCAGCAGTGAAGGGGCGGCCGCGAGCACCGGGGAGCTGTTTTTT | CASSEGAAASTGELFF
TRBJ2-6 | - | - | TRBV19 | TGTGCCAGTACTGTGACAGGCCACCCCTCTGGGGCCAACGTCCTGACTTTC | CASTVTGHPSGANVLTF
TRBJ2-7 | - | - | TRBV27 | TGTGCCAGCAGTCCCTTGTCGGGTGCTGTTGAGCAGTACTTC | CASSPLSGAVEQYF
TRBJ2-3 | TRBD1 | - | TRBV10-1 | TGCGCCAGCAGTCTGACAGGGATGGGAACAGATACGCAGTATTTT | CASSLTGMGTDTQYF
TRBJ2-5 | - | few | TRBV5-1 | TGCGCCAGCAGCTTCTCAGGGATGGGAGAGACCCAGTACTTC | CASSFSGMGETQYF
TRBJ2-3 | - | - | TRBV10-1 | TGCGCCAGCAGTGGACTAGGGAGCACAGATACGCAGTATTTT | CASSGLGSTDTQYF
TRBJ1-5 | - | once | TRBV19 | TGTGCCAGTAGTCGGCAGGGCGGCAATCAGCCCCAGCATTTT | CASSRQGGNQPQHF
TRBJ2-7 | - | - | TRBV25-1 | TGTGCCAGCAGTGAGAGTTCCGGGACATTGGGGGAGCAGTACTTC | CASSESSGTLGEQYF
TRBJ1-1 | TRBD1 | - | TRBV5-1 | TGCGCCAGCAGCTCCCCGGACAGGGGGAACACTGAAGCTTTCTTT | CASSSPDRGNTEAFF
TRBJ1-2 | TRBD1 | - | TRBV7-3 | TGTGCCAGCAGCTTAAGGGCAAACAGGGGGGATGGCTACACCTTC | CASSLRANRGDGYTF
TRBJ2-5 | - | - | TRBV5-1 | TGCGCCAGCAGCGGGGACTTCCAAGAGACCCAGTACTTC | CASSGDFQETQYF
TRBJ1-1 | - | once | TRBV6-1 | TGTGCCAGCAGTGAAGCTCAGGGGACTGAAGCTTTCTTT | CASSEAQGTEAFF